This T cell receptor beta chain was sequenced during a study of blood T cell repertoires in COVID-19. Patients of the Seattle cohort, enrolled during active infection, were followed longitudinally. Germline V gene sequence: CDR1 KGHSH, CDR2 LQKENI. The CDR3 is 13 amino acids. The ends were cut back, 3 bases at V and 3 bases at J, with 9 bases in the middle. Assay used: immunoSEQ multiplex PCR; TCRdb lists only in-frame clones, some missing. The repertoire holds about 290,000 clones, with approximately 89% as singletons. The sequence derives from a woman in her 30s with COVID-19, enrolled during active disease. The source material was peripheral blood. The chain couples TRBV18 to TRBJ2-7, with a possible D match to TRBD2 (6 bases). The CDR3 DNA reads TGTGCCAGCTCACCCCAGGAGGGCTACGAGCAGTACTTC. This encodes CASSPQEGYEQYF. Combining the CDR3 with reference TRBV18 and TRBJ2-7 gives the whole variable domain NAGVMQNPRHLVRRRGQEARLRCSPMKGHSHVYWYRQLPEEGLKFMVYLQKENIIDESGMPKERFSAEFPKEGPSILRIQQVVRGDSAAYFCASSPQEGYEQYFGPGTRLTVT.